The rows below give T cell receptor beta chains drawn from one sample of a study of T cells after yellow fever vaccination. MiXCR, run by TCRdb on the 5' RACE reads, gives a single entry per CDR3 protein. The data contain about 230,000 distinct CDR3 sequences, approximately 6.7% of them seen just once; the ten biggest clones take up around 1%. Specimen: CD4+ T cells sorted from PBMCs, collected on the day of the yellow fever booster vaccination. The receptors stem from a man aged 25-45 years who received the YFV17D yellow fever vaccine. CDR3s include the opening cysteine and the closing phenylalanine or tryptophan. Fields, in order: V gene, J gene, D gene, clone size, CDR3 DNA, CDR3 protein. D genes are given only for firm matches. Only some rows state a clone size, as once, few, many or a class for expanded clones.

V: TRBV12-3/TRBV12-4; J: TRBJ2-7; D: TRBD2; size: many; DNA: TGTGCCAGCAGTTTACAGCGGGGGGGCTACGAGCAGTACTTC; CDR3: CASSLQRGGYEQYF
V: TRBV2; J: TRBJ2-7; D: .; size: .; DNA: TGTGCCAGCAGTGAGGGGCGGGCCTACTCCTACGAGCAGTACTTC; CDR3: CASSEGRAYSYEQYF
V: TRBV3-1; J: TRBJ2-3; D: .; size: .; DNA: TGTGCCACCTCCCAAGCTCACAGACCCACAGATACGCAGTATTTT; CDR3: CATSQAHRPTDTQYF
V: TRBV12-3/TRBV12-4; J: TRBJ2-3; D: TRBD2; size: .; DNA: TGTGCCAGCAATCTGGGGCCCCTAGCGGGAGGGCCGAAGGGGCAGTATTTT; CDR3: CASNLGPLAGGPKGQYF
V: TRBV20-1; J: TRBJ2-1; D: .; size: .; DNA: TGCAAGACCTCACGGAATGAGCAGTTCTTC; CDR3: CKTSRNEQFF
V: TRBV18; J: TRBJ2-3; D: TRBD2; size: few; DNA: TGTGCCAGCTCCTTCCGGACTAGCCCAACGGGGGCAGATACGCAGTATTTT; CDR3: CASSFRTSPTGADTQYF
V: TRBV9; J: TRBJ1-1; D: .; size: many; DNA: TGTGCCAGCAGCGTACAGGAGAACACTGAAGCTTTCTTT; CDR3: CASSVQENTEAFF
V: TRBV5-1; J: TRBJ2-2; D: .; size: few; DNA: TGCGCCAGCAGCTTCACGGCCGGGGCCGGGGAGCTGTTTTTT; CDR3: CASSFTAGAGELFF
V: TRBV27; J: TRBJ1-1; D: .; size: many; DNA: TGTGCCAGCAGAGAGGGTCAGAACACTGAAGCTTTCTTT; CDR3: CASREGQNTEAFF
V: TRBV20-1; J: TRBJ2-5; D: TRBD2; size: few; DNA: TGCAGTCAAACCCTTACTAGCGGGAGGTACCAAGAGACCCAGTACTTC; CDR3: CSQTLTSGRYQETQYF
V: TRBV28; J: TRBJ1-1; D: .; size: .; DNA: TGTGCCAGCAGTCCCAGCGGAGGGAGGGCTTTCTTT; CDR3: CASSPSGGRAFF
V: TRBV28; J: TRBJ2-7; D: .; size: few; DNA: TGTGCCAGCAAAATCGAGTCCGAGCAGTACTTC; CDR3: CASKIESEQYF
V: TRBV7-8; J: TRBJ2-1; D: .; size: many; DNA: TGTGCCAGCAGCCCCTCGACAGACAATGAGCAGTTCTTC; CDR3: CASSPSTDNEQFF
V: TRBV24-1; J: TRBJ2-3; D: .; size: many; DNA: TGTGCCACCAGCCCAGGGAGAACAGATACGCAGTATTTT; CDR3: CATSPGRTDTQYF
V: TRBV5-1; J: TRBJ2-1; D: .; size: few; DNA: TGCGCCAGCAGCGGCAGGGTTCCCAATGAGCAGTTCTTC; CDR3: CASSGRVPNEQFF
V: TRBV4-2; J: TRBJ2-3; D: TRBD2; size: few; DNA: TGTGCCAGCAGCCAAGAACTAGCGGGAGGGCCGACAGATACGCAGTATTTT; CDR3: CASSQELAGGPTDTQYF
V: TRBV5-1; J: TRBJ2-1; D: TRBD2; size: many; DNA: TGCGCCAGCAGCTTGAACCCTAGCGGGGCTCGGAATGAGCAGTTCTTC; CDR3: CASSLNPSGARNEQFF
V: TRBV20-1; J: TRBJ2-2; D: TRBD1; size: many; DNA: TGCAGTGCGGCCCGGGACAGGGGGCCGGTCGGGGAGCTGTTTTTT; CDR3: CSAARDRGPVGELFF
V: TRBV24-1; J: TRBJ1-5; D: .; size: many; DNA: TGTGCCACCAGTGATTACGAGGGATCCCACCACCGCAATCAGCCCCAGCATTTT; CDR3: CATSDYEGSHHRNQPQHF
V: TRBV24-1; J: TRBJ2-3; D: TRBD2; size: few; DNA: TGTGCCACCGGGACTAGCGGGCCGACAGATACGCAGTATTTT; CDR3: CATGTSGPTDTQYF
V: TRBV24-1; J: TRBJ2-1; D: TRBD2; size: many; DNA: TGTGCCACCAGTGACCCGACTAGCGGGGGGAGGTACAATGAGCAGTTCTTC; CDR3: CATSDPTSGGRYNEQFF
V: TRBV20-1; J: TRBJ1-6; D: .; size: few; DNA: TGCAGTGCCAGGCGGCGCAGGATGTATTCACCCCTCCACTTT; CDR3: CSARRRRMYSPLHF